A selection of T cell receptor beta chains follows, all from one sample in a study of chemoradiotherapy in HPV16-positive cancers. Assay used: immunoSEQ multiplex PCR; TCRdb lists only in-frame clones, some missing. Of around 10,000 clones detected, roughly 78% appear once; the ten largest clones hold roughly a tenth. This specimen was collected from a patient who underwent chemoradiotherapy. The receptor set was obtained from a human donor with HPV-associated anogenital cancer. Both conserved end residues are part of each CDR3. A D gene is named only where the DNA matches it firmly. Size is stated for part of the rows, as once, few or many counts, or as a class when the clone is expanded.

TGTGCCAGCAGTGTCCCTACTAGCGGGGCTATTACTCAAGAGACCCAGTACTTC CASSVPTSGAITQETQYF TRBV6-4 TRBD2 TRBJ2-5 -
TGCAGCGTGACTAGCGGAAACAATGAGCAGTTCTTC CSVTSGNNEQFF TRBV29-1 TRBD2 TRBJ2-1 few
TGCAGTGCCAGGAAGAACCCTTTT CSARKNPF TRBV20-1 - TRBJ1-1 -
TGTGCCAGCAGCTTTATAGGGTCCTACACCGGGGAGCTGTTTTTT CASSFIGSYTGELFF TRBV7-2 - TRBJ2-2 few
TGTGCCAGCAGTTACAGCAGGGGAAACTATGGCTACACCTTC CASSYSRGNYGYTF TRBV6-5 - TRBJ1-2 -
TGCGCCAGCAGCTTGGTTGGGGGCGCTGGGGCCAACGTCCTGACTTTC CASSLVGGAGANVLTF TRBV5-1 - TRBJ2-6 -
TGCGCCAGCAGCCAATCCCCACAGGGGTTAATAGGGACAGATACGCAGTATTTT CASSQSPQGLIGTDTQYF TRBV4-1 TRBD1 TRBJ2-3 -
TGTGCCAGCAGCCGACAAACCCGAGGGCCGGGGGGTACAGATACGCAGTATTTT CASSRQTRGPGGTDTQYF TRBV7-2 TRBD2 TRBJ2-3 -
TGCGCCAGCAGCGCGGGTGGAAAGCCCTCCTACAATGAGCAGTTCTTC CASSAGGKPSYNEQFF TRBV5-1 - TRBJ2-1 -
TGCGCCAGCAGAAAGACTAGCGGAGGCACCGGGGAGCTGTTTTTT CASRKTSGGTGELFF TRBV5-1 TRBD2 TRBJ2-2 -
TGTGCCAGCAGTCTAATGACAGGACAAGAGACCCAGTACTTC CASSLMTGQETQYF TRBV2 - TRBJ2-5 -
TGTGCCACCAGCAGAGACCCGACAGGCTATGGCTACACCTTC CATSRDPTGYGYTF TRBV15 - TRBJ1-2 -
TGTGCCAGCAGTGAACGTTTAGGAGGGAATGAAAAACTGTTTTTT CASSERLGGNEKLFF TRBV6-1 - TRBJ1-4 -
TGTGCCAGCAGCCAGGACTCGAATGAGCAGTTCTTC CASSQDSNEQFF TRBV5-4 - TRBJ2-1 -
TGTGCCAGCAACTCGGGGGCCCGGCACGGGACCCAGTACTTC CASNSGARHGTQYF TRBV7-2 - TRBJ2-5 -